Here is one T cell receptor beta chain with its context. The antigen is undetermined. V shed 7 bases and J shed 8 bases, with 14 bases lying between them. Germline loops: CDR1 SQVTM, CDR2 ANQGSEA. CDR3 size: 11 residues. This sample stems from a study of a mutant IDH1 vaccine in newly diagnosed glioma. Across the whole study: Following radiotherapy alone, or alongside temozolomide cycles, vaccination was started after an interval of 4-6 weeks. The treated group averaged about 44 years old and was around 60% male, roughly 38% female. Standard pretreatment was either radiotherapy, temozolomide, or, for most, radiochemotherapy with temozolomide.

Indicated time point: week 11, during vaccination. A single vaccine dose contained 300 ug of mutant IDH1 20-mer peptide, and topical imiquimod was used with it. The assay was immunoSEQ multiplex PCR, and TCRdb's table has in-frame clones only and misses some. This table holds fewer than 75,000 clones, 84% found once. The clonotype originates from a woman aged 50 to 60 with glioma. Specimen: PBMCs, collected from a glioma patient whose treatment included an IDH1 peptide vaccine. The rearrangement joins TRBV29-1 to TRBJ1-1; D is perhaps TRBD1 (6 bases). The CDR3 sequence: CSASGGQEAFF. CDR3 bases: TGCAGCGCCTCGGGGGGGCAGGAAGCTTTCTTT.